Listed below are T cell receptor beta chains from one sample, sequenced in a study of shared clonotypes between healthy human individuals. TCRdb keeps only in-frame clones here, not all; method: immunoSEQ multiplex PCR. This sample has around 1,100,000 clones, with around 77% found just once. Source material: memory CD4+ T cells from PBMCs. The source of these receptors is a man in his late teens or twenties in good health. Some clones in this sample may be carry-over from other donors' samples. CDR3s include the opening cysteine and the closing phenylalanine or tryptophan. Each record gives: V gene, D gene, clone size, J gene, CDR3 DNA, CDR3 protein. D genes are given only for firm matches. Not all rows give a size; the values are once, few, many and, for expanded clones, a class.

>TRBV19|-|many|TRBJ2-5
TGTGCCAGTAGTATGTGGGGCGGGTGGGAGACCCAGTACTTC
CASSMWGGWETQYF
>TRBV6-1|-|-|TRBJ2-7
TGTGCCAGCAGTGCTGGTCAGGCCCACGAGCAGTACTTC
CASSAGQAHEQYF
>TRBV5-4|-|-|TRBJ2-1
TGTGCCAGCAGCTTGTCCGGGGGCTCCTACAATGAGCAGTTCTTC
CASSLSGGSYNEQFF
>TRBV5-4|TRBD1|-|TRBJ2-2
TGTGCCAGCAGCTTGTGGGACAGGGGAAAGGCCGGGGAGCTGTTTTTT
CASSLWDRGKAGELFF
>TRBV7-2|TRBD2|-|TRBJ2-7
TGTGCCAGCAGCTTAGCGGGTCTAGCGGGAAACGAGCAGTACTTC
CASSLAGLAGNEQYF
>TRBV12-5|-|-|TRBJ2-5
TGTGCTAGTGGTTTGGGGCTACTGGGGCCTTCGGAGACCCAGTACTTC
CASGLGLLGPSETQYF
>TRBV27|-|-|TRBJ2-2
TGTGCCAGCAGTCCGGGGCAGGGGAACACCGGGGAGCTGTTTTTT
CASSPGQGNTGELFF
>TRBV19|-|-|TRBJ1-1
TGTGCCAGTAGTATTGGGATATTTAGGGTGAGGCCGGTGAACACTGAAGCTTTCTTT
CASSIGIFRVRPVNTEAFF
>TRBV19|-|-|TRBJ1-5
TGTGCCAGTAGTTCGCGTAGGGGCCAAGGGAGCGGCCATCAGCCCCAGCATTTT
CASSSRRGQGSGHQPQHF
>TRBV9|-|-|TRBJ1-2
TGTGCCAGCAGCCGTGCGGGTGGCTACACCTTC
CASSRAGGYTF
>TRBV5-5|-|-|TRBJ2-7
TGTGCCAGCAGCTGGATTCCAGGGGCCCGGGCCTACGAGCAGTACTTC
CASSWIPGARAYEQYF
>TRBV11-2|-|-|TRBJ1-2
TGTGCCAGCAGCCTGGGACTTATTTCCTATGGCTACACCTTC
CASSLGLISYGYTF
>TRBV18|-|-|TRBJ1-2
TGTGCCAGCTCAGCAGGGACTACCTCCTATGGCTACACCTTC
CASSAGTTSYGYTF
>TRBV28|-|-|TRBJ1-2
TGTGCCAGCAGTTCGGGGGGAGGCTATGGCTACACCTTC
CASSSGGGYGYTF
>TRBV5-1|-|-|TRBJ2-7
TGCGCCAGCAGCTTCGCAGGAACCTACGAGCAGTACTTC
CASSFAGTYEQYF
>TRBV27|-|-|TRBJ1-4
TGTGCCAGCAGTTTAAGCAGGGCACCTAATGAAAAACTGTTTTTT
CASSLSRAPNEKLFF
>TRBV7-9|TRBD1|-|TRBJ1-1
TGTGCCAGCAGCTGGGGACAGGGGTACACTGAAGCTTTCTTT
CASSWGQGYTEAFF
>TRBV5-5|-|-|TRBJ1-1
TGTGCCAGCAGCACCCGGTCGGAGAACACTGAAGCTTTCTTT
CASSTRSENTEAFF
>TRBV28|-|-|TRBJ1-4
TGTGCCAGCCTGGGGGATAATGAAAAACTGTTTTTT
CASLGDNEKLFF
>TRBV11-2|-|-|TRBJ2-7
TGTGCCAGCAGCTCCCTCGCCGGAGGGAGCGAGCAGTACTTC
CASSSLAGGSEQYF
>TRBV19|-|-|TRBJ1-5
TGTGCCAGTAGTCCTGGGAGGGGCAGGGAGAATCAGCCCCAGCATTTT
CASSPGRGRENQPQHF
>TRBV2|-|few|TRBJ2-3
TGTGCCAGCCAGGGCTCCCGCACAGATACGCAGTATTTT
CASQGSRTDTQYF
>TRBV28|-|-|TRBJ2-1
TGTGCCAGCAGTTTAACGTTGCGACCAAAGCAGTTCTTC
CASSLTLRPKQFF
>TRBV28|-|-|TRBJ1-1
TGTGCCAGCAGTTTGGGACATAAACCTGAAGCTTTCTTT
CASSLGHKPEAFF
>TRBV9|TRBD1|-|TRBJ2-4
TGTGCCAGCAGCGCAGGGACAGGGGGCAAAAACATTCAGTACTTC
CASSAGTGGKNIQYF
>TRBV28|-|-|TRBJ2-7
TGTGCCAGCAGTTTGCGCAGGGTATCAACCGAGCAGTACTTC
CASSLRRVSTEQYF
>TRBV5-1|TRBD2|-|TRBJ2-7
TGCGCCAGCAGCCTACTAGCGGGAAGGGTTTCCGAGCAGTACTTC
CASSLLAGRVSEQYF
>TRBV9|-|-|TRBJ2-3
TGTGCCAGCAGCGTACACGGGACTGAATCGCAGTATTTT
CASSVHGTESQYF
>TRBV5-1|TRBD2|-|TRBJ2-3
TGCGCCAGCAGCTTGTCAGCGGGAAGTATAGCAGATACGCAGTATTTT
CASSLSAGSIADTQYF
>TRBV5-1|TRBD1|-|TRBJ2-1
TGCGCCAGCAGCGCAGGGACAGGGGCCTACAATGAGCAGTTCTTC
CASSAGTGAYNEQFF
>TRBV27|-|-|TRBJ1-1
TGTGCCACCCGGCGGGCCTTCGACACTGAAGCTTTCTTT
CATRRAFDTEAFF
>TRBV30|TRBD2|-|TRBJ2-7
TGTGCCTGGAGCATGAGGACAGCCCGACTAGCGGGAGGCTACGAGCGGTACTTC
CAWSMRTARLAGGYERYF
>TRBV6-6|-|-|TRBJ1-4
TGTGCCAGCAGACAACAGGGAACTAATGAAAAACTGTTTTTT
CASRQQGTNEKLFF
>TRBV11-3|-|once|TRBJ1-6
TGTGCCAGCAGCTTCGGGGGGAATTCACCCCTCCACTTT
CASSFGGNSPLHF
>TRBV2|TRBD1|-|TRBJ1-5
TGTGCCAGCAGCTTCACCGGGACAGCAAGTAATCAGCCCCAGCATTTT
CASSFTGTASNQPQHF
>TRBV29-1|-|-|TRBJ2-1
TGCAGCGTTGTCCCACTAGTAAAGGTCCCCTTCAATGAGCAGTTCTTC
CSVVPLVKVPFNEQFF
>TRBV5-8|TRBD1|-|TRBJ1-5
TGTGCCAGCAGCCCGGGACAGCGTTTTAATCAGCCCCAGCATTTT
CASSPGQRFNQPQHF
>TRBV11-2|-|-|TRBJ1-4
TGTGCCAGCAGCCCGACCCATCCAAGTGAAAAACTGTTTTTT
CASSPTHPSEKLFF
>TRBV21-1|-|-|TRBJ1-5
TGTGCCAGCAGCAAAGAAAGGGGGACAGGAAACCCTAGCAATCAGCCCCAGCATTTT
CASSKERGTGNPSNQPQHF
>TRBV5-6|TRBD2|once|TRBJ2-3
TGCGCCAGCAGCTTACTAGCGACTAGCACAGATACGCAGTATTTT
CASSLLATSTDTQYF
>TRBV19|TRBD2|-|TRBJ2-5
TGTGCCAGTAGTATGGTTGGTCTAGCGGGAGGAGGGGAAGAGACCCAGTACTTC
CASSMVGLAGGGEETQYF
>TRBV5-1|-|-|TRBJ2-1
TGCGCCAGCAGCTTGGCCGGGTTGGCTACGGGTGAGCAGTTCTTC
CASSLAGLATGEQFF
>TRBV6-5|TRBD2|-|TRBJ2-1
TGTGCCAGCAGTGGCTCGGAGCTAGCGGGAGGGAAGCAGTTCTTC
CASSGSELAGGKQFF
>TRBV6-1|TRBD2|-|TRBJ2-3
TGTGCCAGCAGTGGGACTAGCGGGAGTTCAGATACGCAGTATTTT
CASSGTSGSSDTQYF
>TRBV6-1|-|few|TRBJ2-7
TGTGCCAGCAGAACCGACAGGGGAGGGACCTACGAGCAGTACTTC
CASRTDRGGTYEQYF
>TRBV7-2|TRBD2|-|TRBJ2-7
TGTGCCAGCAGCTTAGTAAGCGGGAGGTACGAGCAGTACTTC
CASSLVSGRYEQYF
>TRBV28|TRBD1|-|TRBJ1-1
TGTGCCAGCAGTACCCACCCCCGGACAGGCGGGGTCGGAGCTTTCTTT
CASSTHPRTGGVGAFF
>TRBV28|-|-|TRBJ1-1
TGTGCCAGCAGCAGAACGGGATATGAAGCTTTCTTT
CASSRTGYEAFF
>TRBV6-1|-|-|TRBJ1-4
TGTGCCAGCCTTCCGACTCGGGCTGGCGATGAAAAACTGTTTTTT
CASLPTRAGDEKLFF
>TRBV5-6|TRBD1|-|TRBJ2-2
TGTGCCAGCAGCCGGACAGGGGGCACCGGGGAGCTGTTTTTT
CASSRTGGTGELFF
>TRBV4-1|TRBD2|-|TRBJ2-5
TGCGCCAGCAGCCGCGGGAGGAAAGAGACCCAGTACTTC
CASSRGRKETQYF
>TRBV20-1|-|-|TRBJ2-5
TGCAGTGCTCGAGAAGAGACCCAGTACTTC
CSAREETQYF
>TRBV9|-|-|TRBJ2-2
TGTGCCAGCAGCGTACGCGGGGAGCTGTTTTTT
CASSVRGELFF